Detailed here is one T cell receptor (beta chain). This clone appeared a few times. There is no known antigen for this receptor. Base qualities are not provided; no much larger clone lies one nucleotide away. The collaborating institutions used their own protocols to collect whole blood in K2EDTA tubes. For TCRbeta analysis, collaborators shipped samples as frozen whole blood, isolated PBMCs, or DNA extracted from either of those sample types. The sample is drawn from a study of blood T cell repertoires in COVID-19 (dated by TCRdb to about 2020). About the full investigation: The collaborator samples originated in the United States, Italy and Spain and spanned the acute and convalescent phases of COVID-19. The material from the prospective study consisted of cDNA or gDNA derived from T cells, B-cell-depleted T cells, or PBMCs. The dataset comprised deeply sampled blood TCRbeta repertoires from subjects exposed to, actively infected with, or recovered from COVID-19. A freely available public database, intended as a resource for researchers studying the immune response to SARS-CoV-2, is where the repertoires were released. The samples were drawn from two sources: the first 160 participants of the ongoing ImmuneRACE study, and 1,000 to 1,500 subjects contributed by 6 global collaborators. Where available, HLA class I and class II types were obtained from metadata supplied by the sample provider rather than from assay-based typing. A de-identified subject ID, COVID-19 status, age in years and sex were almost always included in the sample metadata.

The CDR3 has 15 amino acids, counting the end cysteine and phenylalanine. Here the CDR3 DNA is all that survives: 45 bases in frame from base 1. At the junction V is shortened by 4 bases and J by 3 bases, with 16 bases in between. As encoded in the germline V gene (reference sequence), CDR1 is LNHDA while CDR2 is SQIVND. The immunoSEQ Assay, a bias-controlled multiplex PCR, was used to amplify TCRbeta CDR3 regions from genomic DNA. The authors processed their data as follows. The number of nucleated cells in each sample was estimated by amplification of reference gene primers within the assay. To quantify the absolute abundance of each unique TCRbeta CDR3 rearrangement, sequence reads were collapsed and filtered. Productive Simpson clonality was computed per sample as the square root of Simpson's diversity index over productive rearrangements. Drawn from immuneACCESS, this table holds only the in-frame rearrangements with V and J called that TCRdb kept. Clones are partly lost; checked studies trace under half to an unresolved V gene and leave the rest unexplained. That table supplies the V and J calls and clone size; D and trimming were determined from the DNA. For this sample the table gives about 80,000 clones, of which approximately 90% were detected only once. 6% to 7.5% of the sample lies in the top ten.

Overall study results and their limits: Clinical and demographic metadata were provided uncurated, with the amount varying by source and participant.

The chain employs TRBV19 and TRBJ2-7; the D gene is possibly TRBD2, with 5 bases matching. Sequencing used peripheral blood. This TCR was recovered from a woman older than 75 with acute or convalescent COVID-19. CDR3 loop: CASSRYGNGGYEQYF. Here is the DNA: TGTGCCAGTAGTAGGTATGGAAACGGAGGCTACGAGCAGTACTTC.